Detailed here is one TCR beta chain. CDR1 MNHEY and CDR2 SVGEGT come from the germline V gene. The CDR3 length is 14 residues. V lost 6 bases and J lost 7; bases outside the gene matches: 6. This record belongs to a study of blood T cell repertoires in COVID-19. Study summary: Donors in the United States, Italy and Spain gave samples during acute or convalescent COVID-19. The cDNA or gDNA used as material had been derived from T cells, B-cell-depleted T cells, or PBMCs.

Libraries were prepared by immunoSEQ multiplex PCR; TCRdb keeps only in-frame clonotypes and omits some of them. The table includes roughly 140,000 clones, more than 80% detected once. V is TRBV6-2 or TRBV6-3 and J is TRBJ1-5; 10 nucleotides agree with TRBD1. The receptor's source is a woman aged 60-70 years with active COVID-19. Sequencing used peripheral blood. The CDR3 DNA reads TGTGCCAGCAGCCCAGACAGGGGGCTACAGCCCCAGCATTTT. As protein: CASSPDRGLQPQHF.